Listed here are 18 T cell receptor beta chains from one sample, sequenced in a study of cytomegalovirus exposure and HLA in healthy donors. Here immunoSEQ multiplex PCR was the method, and the copy in TCRdb shows in-frame clones only, minus some. The sample records tens of thousands of clones, 88% being singletons. The sequencing input was PBMCs. The receptors originated from a woman in her 30s in good health and CMV-seronegative.

CDR3 sequence reads: CSVEIAGPTDTQYF. CDR3 sequence (DNA): TGCAGCGTCGAGATAGCGGGGCCCACAGATACGCAGTATTTT. The genes are TRBV29-1 and TRBJ2-3, with TRBD2 matching 8 bases. The CDR3 loop spans 14 amino acids. V was clipped by 6 bases and J by 2 bases; unmatched bases: 7. Germline CDR1 reads SQVTM; CDR2 reads ANQGSEA.

The rearrangement joins TRBV19 to TRBJ1-2, with 7 bases identical to TRBD1. Germline-derived CDR1 and CDR2 are LNHDA and SQIVND (reference sequence). With V trimmed by 8 bases and J by 2 bases, 8 bases remained unmatched. The CDR3 contains 14 residues. CDR3 bases: TGTGCCAGTGAACCCCGGGACAGAAACTATGGCTACACCTTC. This sequence encodes CASEPRDRNYGYTF.

The rearrangement links TRBV10-3 to TRBJ2-3, with 7 bases lining up with TRBD2. Germline CDR1 is ENHRY and CDR2 is SYGVKD. The V and J ends lost 8 bases and 2 bases, in that order; junction bases with no gene match: 4. This CDR3 has 13 amino acids. The CDR3 loop reads CAIGGGDTDTQYF. The CDR3 DNA is TGTGCCATCGGGGGGGGAGACACAGATACGCAGTATTTT.

This chain joins TRBV10-2 and TRBJ2-5, with TRBD1 matching over 10 bases. The ends lost 7 bases at V and 3 bases at J; junction bases unmatched: 5. The germline gives CDR1 WSHSY, CDR2 SAAADI. CDR3 length: 14 amino acids. The CDR3: CASISGTGEETQYF. The CDR3 bases are TGCGCCAGCATTTCCGGGACAGGGGAAGAGACCCAGTACTTC.

J is TRBJ1-2 and V is TRBV28; possibly TRBD1 for D (6 bases). CDR1 and CDR2 from the germline V gene are MDHEN and SYDVKM. The CDR3 covers 13 residues. V shed 5 bases and J shed 7 bases, with 14 bases lying between them. In nucleotides, the CDR3 is TGTGCCAGCAGTAGACCGGGACAAGTTGGCTACACCTTC. Its protein is CASSRPGQVGYTF.

The chain carries TRBV28 and TRBJ1-5, with D perhaps TRBD1 (6 bases). V was cut by 6 bases and J by 2 bases, with 14 bases left in between. Looked up from germline, CDR1 is MDHEN and CDR2 is SYDVKM. This CDR3 region has 15 residues. Written as DNA, the CDR3 is TGTGCCAGCAGCCCGGGGACAAATGGCAATCAGCCCCAGCATTTT. This gives the protein CASSPGTNGNQPQHF.

The chain couples TRBV9 to TRBJ2-1; 10 nucleotides match TRBD2. From germline, CDR1 is SGDLS and CDR2 YYNGEE. This CDR3 is 13 amino acids long. J lost 10 bases, V lost 2 bases, and 3 bases had no gene match. CDR3 sequence (DNA): TGTGCCAGCAGCGTCATACTAGCGGGGGAGCAGTTCTTC. Its translation: CASSVILAGEQFF. Drawing the rest from reference TRBV9 and TRBJ2-1, the complete variable domain is DSGVTQTPKHLITATGQRVTLRCSPRSGDLSVYWYQQSLDQGLQFLIQYYNGEERAKGNILERFSAQQFPDLHSELNLSSLELGDSALYFCASSVILAGEQFFGPGTRLTVL.

This clone has more than one count but fewer than ten. CDR3 bases: TGTGCCAGCAGCCCTTCCTCCTACAATGAGCAGTTCTTC. Translating gives CASSPSSYNEQFF. This chain links TRBV7-3 with TRBJ2-1; no firm D call. The germline gives CDR1 SGHTA, CDR2 FQGTGA. The CDR3 sequence is 13 residues long. V was cut by 5 bases and J by 0 bases, with 5 bases left in between.

The V call is TRBV6-5, the J call TRBJ1-1; 8 positions agree with TRBD1. The germline CDR1 and CDR2 sequences are MNHEY and SVGAGI. CDR3 length: 14 amino acids. J gave up 3 bases and V 6 bases, and 6 bases lay outside the gene matches. This chain's CDR3 is CASSYRGRDTEAFF. As DNA, the CDR3 is TGTGCCAGCAGCTACAGGGGGAGGGACACTGAAGCTTTCTTT.

The chain recombines TRBV10-3 with TRBJ2-3; a weak D match, TRBD1 (6 bases). The CDR3 spans 14 residues. V was trimmed by 10 bases and J by 0 bases, leaving 14 bases between them. Germline CDR1 ENHRY, CDR2 SYGVKD. The DNA of the CDR3 is TGTGCCACCCGAACAGGGTCTAGCACAGATACGCAGTATTTT. It translates to CATRTGSSTDTQYF.

The chain has TRBV6-5 and TRBJ1-2; 8 bases fit TRBD1. The V gene end was trimmed by 8 bases and the J gene end by 2 bases; junction bases not matched to a gene: 7. The CDR3 is 14 amino acids. Germline V gene lookup returns CDR1 MNHEY and CDR2 SVGAGI. CDR3 sequence reads: CASSWTGTNYGYTF. CDR3 in DNA: TGTGCCAGCTCCTGGACAGGGACAAACTATGGCTACACCTTC.

The rearrangement uses TRBV28 and TRBJ1-2; the D gene is possibly TRBD1 (6 bases). V was cut by 2 bases and J by 8 bases, with 9 bases left in between. CDR3 length: 12 amino acids. Per the germline V gene, CDR1 is MDHEN and CDR2 is SYDVKM. The CDR3 region is CASSLQGWGYTF. CDR3 nucleotide sequence: TGTGCCAGCAGTTTACAGGGGTGGGGCTACACCTTC.

This chain uses TRBV6-5 with TRBJ1-5; TRBD1 aligns across 9 bases. V shed 9 bases and J 5 bases; nucleotides not matched to a gene: 8. CDR1 and CDR2 from the germline V gene are MNHEY and SVGAGI. CDR3 length: 14 residues. The CDR3 nucleotides read TGTGCCAGTACCCCGGGACAGGGATATCAGCCCCAGCATTTT. Translation gives CASTPGQGYQPQHF.

The chain joins TRBV7-3 to TRBJ2-7; D might be TRBD1 (6 bases). There are 13 residues in the CDR3. Trimming left V 5 bases short and J 0 bases short, with 8 bases between. Germline CDR1 is SGHTA and CDR2 is FQGTGA. CDR3: CASSPGDSYEQYF. The DNA of the CDR3 is TGTGCCAGCAGCCCAGGGGACTCCTACGAGCAGTACTTC. Full variable domain (outside the CDR3, taken from reference TRBV7-3 and TRBJ2-7): GAGVSQTPSNKVTEKGKYVELRCDPISGHTALYWYRQSLGQGPEFLIYFQGTGAADDSGLPNDRFFAVRPEGSVSTLKIQRTERGDSAVYLCASSPGDSYEQYFGPGTRLTVT.

The chain carries TRBV5-1 and TRBJ2-7; 7 positions match TRBD1. CDR1 and CDR2 (germline): SGHRS, YFSETQ. This CDR3 is 13 amino acids long. Germline trimming cut 5 bases from V and 4 bases from J; bases unmatched to any gene: 6. As DNA, the CDR3 is TGCGCCAGCAGACAGGGGCCCTCTTACGAGCAGTACTTC. Residues: CASRQGPSYEQYF.

This chain joins TRBV6-6 and TRBJ2-2; no clear D gene. V lost 7 bases and J lost 4, with 13 bases in between. CDR1 and CDR2 from the germline V gene are MNHNY and SVGAGI (reference sequence). The CDR3 contains 14 residues. The chain's CDR3 is CASMRERITGELFF. In nucleotides, the CDR3 is TGTGCCAGCATGCGAGAGCGTATCACCGGGGAGCTGTTTTTT.

The chain recombines TRBV29-1 with TRBJ1-3, with D perhaps TRBD1 (5 bases). Trimming cost V 6 bases and J 4 bases, with 10 bases left between them. The V gene's germline CDR1 is SQVTM and CDR2 ANQGSEA. This CDR3 contains 12 residues. The CDR3 nucleotides read TGCAGCGTGGCTAACAGGGGAAACACCATATATTTT. It specifies CSVANRGNTIYF.

V gene TRBV5-4 combines with J gene TRBJ2-7, with D possibly being TRBD2 (6 bases). Trimming removed 0 bases at V and 2 bases at J, with 9 bases between. Germline V gene lookup returns CDR1 SGHNT and CDR2 YYREEE (reference sequence). CDR3 length: 14 residues. CDR3 bases: TGTGCCAGCAGCTTGGACGGGGGTGCCTACGAGCAGTACTTC. Translated: CASSLDGGAYEQYF.